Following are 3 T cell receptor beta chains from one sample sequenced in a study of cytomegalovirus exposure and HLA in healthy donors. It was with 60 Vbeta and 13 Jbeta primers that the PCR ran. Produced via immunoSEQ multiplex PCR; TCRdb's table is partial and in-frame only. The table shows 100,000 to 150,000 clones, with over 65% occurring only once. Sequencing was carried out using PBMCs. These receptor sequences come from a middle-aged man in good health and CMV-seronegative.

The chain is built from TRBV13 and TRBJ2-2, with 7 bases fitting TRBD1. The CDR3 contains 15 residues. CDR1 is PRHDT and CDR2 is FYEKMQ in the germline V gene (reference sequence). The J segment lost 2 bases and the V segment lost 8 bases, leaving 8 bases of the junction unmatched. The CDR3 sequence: CASLDGTANTGELFF. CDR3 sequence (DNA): TGTGCCAGCCTAGACGGGACAGCCAACACCGGGGAGCTGTTTTTT.

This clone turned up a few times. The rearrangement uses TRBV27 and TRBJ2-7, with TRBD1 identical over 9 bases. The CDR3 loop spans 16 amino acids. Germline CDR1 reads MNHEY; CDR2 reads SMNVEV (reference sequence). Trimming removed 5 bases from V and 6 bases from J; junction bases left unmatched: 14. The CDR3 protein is CASSKKPGQGLREQYF. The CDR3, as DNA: TGTGCCAGCAGTAAAAAACCGGGACAGGGTTTGCGCGAGCAGTACTTC.

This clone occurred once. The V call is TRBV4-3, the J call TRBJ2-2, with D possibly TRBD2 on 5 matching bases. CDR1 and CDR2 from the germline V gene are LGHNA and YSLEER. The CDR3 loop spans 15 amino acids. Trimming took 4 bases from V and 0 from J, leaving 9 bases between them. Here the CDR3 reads CASSRRRANTGELFF. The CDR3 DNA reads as TGCGCCAGCAGCCGCCGGCGGGCGAACACCGGGGAGCTGTTTTTT.